This TCR beta chain stems from a study of beta chain features in type 1 diabetes. About the research overall: Cell yields, gender and age were comparable in patients and healthy donors.

CDR1 and CDR2 (germline): SEHNR, FQNEAQ (reference sequence). V was pared by 8 bases and J by 4 bases, with 12 bases between. This CDR3 region has 13 residues. Isolated RNA was reverse transcribed in full, so expressed TCRB transcripts were sequenced. Data came from immunoSEQ multiplex PCR; TCRdb stores just in-frame clones and leaves some out. The sample holds 350,000 to 400,000 clones, over 10% seen once. A word on this clone: The antigen is unknown.

Notes on the study in general: Moderate but significant shortening of TCRB CDR3s was recorded in all four CD4+ subsets from Type 1 diabetes patients. In type 1 diabetes patients, VDJ junctions had fewer insertions; deletions at these junctions were more frequent.

Sequences were obtained from naive CD4+ T cells from blood. The clonotype comes from a young woman with type 1 diabetes. V and J are TRBV7-9 and TRBJ2-1; no clear D gene. In DNA, the CDR3 is TGTGCCAGCTCACCAAGCCCATACAATGAGCAGTTCTTC. Translating gives CASSPSPYNEQFF.